This TCR beta chain was sequenced in a study of post-analysis software for immune sequencing data. In the study overall: The courses of disease that were included comprised relapsing-remitting, secondary progressive and progressive-relapsing multiple sclerosis. General study findings and limits: Patients carried five TRBV segments more frequently than controls did, and TRBV5-6, TRBV5-1 and TRBV20-1 were among them.

Tagging with unique molecular identifiers was a feature of the TCR beta cDNA libraries. From the PCR reads, TCRdb called clonotypes with MiXCR, one entry per CDR3 protein. The data show 250,000 to 300,000 distinct CDR3 sequences, 36% seen once. A note on this clonotype: As yet, its antigen is unknown.

Germline CDR1 reads SEHNR; CDR2 reads FQNEAQ (reference sequence). This CDR3 has 14 amino acids. The V gene lost 5 bases and the J gene lost 7 bases, with 15 bases spanning the gap. The sequence was collected from a girl aged 10 to 17 with multiple sclerosis. The chain carries TRBV7-9 and TRBJ1-5; D is possibly TRBD1 (5 bases). Sequenced sample: blood. In DNA, the CDR3 is TGTGCCAGCAGCGGAGGGCAGGGCGAACAGCCCCAGCATTTT. Its translation is CASSGGQGEQPQHF.